The table lists the clone carrying this TCR beta chain with a count of one. Germline CDR1 and CDR2: SGHAT and FQDESV (reference sequence). Trimming shortened V by 4 bases and J by 0 bases, and 7 bases separated the two germline ends. The CDR3 is 15 amino acids. The data were taken from a study of shared clonotypes between healthy human individuals. Only in-frame clones appear in the TCRdb table, and some are missing; sequencing was by immunoSEQ multiplex PCR. This table has some 660,000 clones, roughly 73% appearing once. The sample consisted of memory CD4+ T cells sorted from blood. Subset in this sample: CD45RA-negative fraction. The rearrangement uses TRBV11-1 and TRBJ2-6; D not resolved. The clonotype was recovered from a woman in her twenties or thirties in good health. The CDR3 DNA follows: TGTGCCAGCAGCTCAGACGGCTCTGGGGCCAACGTCCTGACTTTC. Translating gives CASSSDGSGANVLTF.